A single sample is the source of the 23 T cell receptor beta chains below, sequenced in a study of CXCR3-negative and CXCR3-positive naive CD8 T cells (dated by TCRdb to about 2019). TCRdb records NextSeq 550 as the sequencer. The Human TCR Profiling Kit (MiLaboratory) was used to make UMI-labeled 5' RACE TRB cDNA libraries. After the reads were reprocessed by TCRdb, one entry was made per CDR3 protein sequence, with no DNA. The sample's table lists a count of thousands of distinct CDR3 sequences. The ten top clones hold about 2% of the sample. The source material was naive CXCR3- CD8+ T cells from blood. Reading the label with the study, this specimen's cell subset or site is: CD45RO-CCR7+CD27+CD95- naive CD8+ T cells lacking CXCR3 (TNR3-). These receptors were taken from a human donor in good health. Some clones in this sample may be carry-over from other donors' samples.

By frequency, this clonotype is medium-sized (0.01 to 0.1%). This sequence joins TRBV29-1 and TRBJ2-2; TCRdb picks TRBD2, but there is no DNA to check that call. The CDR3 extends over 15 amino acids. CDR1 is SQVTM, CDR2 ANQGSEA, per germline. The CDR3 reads CSVAWEGMGTGELFF.

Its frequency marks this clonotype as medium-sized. This chain's CDR3 is CASSLELTHPDNEQFF. The rearrangement links TRBV5-6 to TRBJ2-1. The germline V gene has CDR1 SGHDT and CDR2 YYEEEE. This CDR3 is built from 16 residues.

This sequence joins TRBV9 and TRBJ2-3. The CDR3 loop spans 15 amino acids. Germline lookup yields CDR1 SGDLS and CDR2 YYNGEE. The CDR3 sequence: CASSPSTTSTDTQYF.

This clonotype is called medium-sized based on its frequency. This CDR3 reads CSVAPWDSMNTEAFF. The genes are TRBV29-1 and TRBJ1-1; the TRBD1 assignment by TCRdb is unverifiable without DNA. Germline-derived CDR1 and CDR2 are SQVTM and ANQGSEA. The CDR3 is 15 residues long.

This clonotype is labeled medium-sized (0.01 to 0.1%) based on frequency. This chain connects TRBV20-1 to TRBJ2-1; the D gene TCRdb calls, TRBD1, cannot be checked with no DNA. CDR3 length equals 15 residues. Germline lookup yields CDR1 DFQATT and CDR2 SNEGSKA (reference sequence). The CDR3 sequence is CSARDRRGFYNEQFF.

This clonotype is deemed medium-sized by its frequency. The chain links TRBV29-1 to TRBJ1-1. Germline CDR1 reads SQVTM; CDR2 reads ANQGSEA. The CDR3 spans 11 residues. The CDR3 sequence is CSVDWNTEAFF. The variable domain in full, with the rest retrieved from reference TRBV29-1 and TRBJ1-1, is SAVISQKPSRDICQRGTSLTIQCQVDSQVTMMFWYRQQPGQSLTLIATANQGSEATYESGFVIDKFPISRPNLTFSTLTVSNMSPEDSSIYLCSVDWNTEAFFGQGTRLTVV.

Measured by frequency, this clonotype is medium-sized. CDR3 amino acids: CASSSELDRDNEQFF. This chain uses TRBV7-9 with TRBJ2-1; no DNA is available, so the TRBD1 call from TCRdb remains unchecked. Per germline, CDR1 SEHNR and CDR2 FQNEAQ (reference sequence). The CDR3 has 15 residues.

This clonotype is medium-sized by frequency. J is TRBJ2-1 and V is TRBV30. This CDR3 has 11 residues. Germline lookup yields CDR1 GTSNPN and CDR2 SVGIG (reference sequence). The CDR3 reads CAGDRASEQFF.

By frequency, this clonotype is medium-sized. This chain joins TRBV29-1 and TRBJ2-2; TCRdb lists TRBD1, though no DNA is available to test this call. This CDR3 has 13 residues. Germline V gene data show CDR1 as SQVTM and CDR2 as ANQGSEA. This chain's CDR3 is CSVGQGNTGELFF.

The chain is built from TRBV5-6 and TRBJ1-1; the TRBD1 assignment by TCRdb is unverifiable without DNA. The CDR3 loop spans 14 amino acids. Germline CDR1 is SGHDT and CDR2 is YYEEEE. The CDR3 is CASTPGGGLTEAFF.

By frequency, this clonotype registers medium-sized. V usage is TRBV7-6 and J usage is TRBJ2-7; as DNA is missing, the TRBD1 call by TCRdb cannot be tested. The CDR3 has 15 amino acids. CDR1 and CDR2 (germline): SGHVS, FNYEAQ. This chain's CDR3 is CASSSGQVPSYEQYF.

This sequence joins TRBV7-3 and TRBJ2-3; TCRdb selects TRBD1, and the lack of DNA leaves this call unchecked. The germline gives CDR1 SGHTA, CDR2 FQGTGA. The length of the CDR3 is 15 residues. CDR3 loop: CASSVSGGASDTQYF.

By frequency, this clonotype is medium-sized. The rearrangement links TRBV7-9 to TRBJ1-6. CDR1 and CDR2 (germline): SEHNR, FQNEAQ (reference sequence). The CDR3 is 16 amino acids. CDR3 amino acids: CASSPGRMSQNSPLHF.

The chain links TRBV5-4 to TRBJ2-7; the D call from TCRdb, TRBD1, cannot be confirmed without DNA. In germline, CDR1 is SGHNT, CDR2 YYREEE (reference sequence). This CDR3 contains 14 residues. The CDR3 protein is CASSPTQGSYEQYF.

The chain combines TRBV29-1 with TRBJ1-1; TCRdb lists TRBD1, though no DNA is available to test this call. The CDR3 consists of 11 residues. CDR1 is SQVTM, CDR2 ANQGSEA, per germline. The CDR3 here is CSVPGPVEAFF.

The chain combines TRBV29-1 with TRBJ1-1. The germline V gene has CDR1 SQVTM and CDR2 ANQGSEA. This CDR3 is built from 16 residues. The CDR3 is CSVLLRTFTMNTEAFF.

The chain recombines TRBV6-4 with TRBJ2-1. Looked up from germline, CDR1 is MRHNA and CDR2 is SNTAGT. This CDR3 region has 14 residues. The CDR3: CASSVIGSYNEQFF.

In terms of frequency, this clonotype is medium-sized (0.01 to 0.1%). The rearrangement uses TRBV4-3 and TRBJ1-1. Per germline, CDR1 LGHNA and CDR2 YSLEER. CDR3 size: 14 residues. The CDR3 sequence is CASSQDRVNTEAFF.

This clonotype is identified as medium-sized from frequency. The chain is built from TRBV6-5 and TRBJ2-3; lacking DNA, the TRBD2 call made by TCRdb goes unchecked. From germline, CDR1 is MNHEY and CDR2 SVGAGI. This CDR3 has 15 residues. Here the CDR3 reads CASSLTGGSTDTQYF.

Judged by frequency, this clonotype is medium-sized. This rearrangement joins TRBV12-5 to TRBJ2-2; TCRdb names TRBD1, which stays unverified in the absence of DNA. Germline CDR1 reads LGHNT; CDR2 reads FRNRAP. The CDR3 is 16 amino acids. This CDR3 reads CASGFVPGHDTGELFF.

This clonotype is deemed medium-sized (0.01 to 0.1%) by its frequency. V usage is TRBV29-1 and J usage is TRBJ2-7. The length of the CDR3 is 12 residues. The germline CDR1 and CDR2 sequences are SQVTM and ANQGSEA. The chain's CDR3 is CSVELFGYEQYF.

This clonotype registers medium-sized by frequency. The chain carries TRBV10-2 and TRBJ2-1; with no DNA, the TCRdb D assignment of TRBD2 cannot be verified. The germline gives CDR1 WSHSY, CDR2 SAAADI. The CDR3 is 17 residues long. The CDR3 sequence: CASSGPLAGGSYNEQFF.

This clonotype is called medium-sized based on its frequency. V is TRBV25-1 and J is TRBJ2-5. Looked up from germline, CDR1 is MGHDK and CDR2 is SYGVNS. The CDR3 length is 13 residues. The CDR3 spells CASRQGNQETQYF. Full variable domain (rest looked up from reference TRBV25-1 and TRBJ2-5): EADIYQTPRYLVIGTGKKITLECSQTMGHDKMYWYQQDPGMELHLIHYSYGVNSTEKGDLSSESTVSRIRTEHFPLTLESARPSHTSQYLCASRQGNQETQYFGPGTRLLVL.